These 9 T cell receptor beta chains came from one sample sequenced in a study of blood T cell repertoires in COVID-19. Method: immunoSEQ multiplex PCR; TCRdb's copy keeps in-frame clones and lacks some. The repertoire holds over 75,000 clones, with 80% as singletons. Source material: peripheral blood. These receptors were taken from a woman in her seventies with acute or convalescent COVID-19.

The gene calls are TRBV7-9 and TRBJ2-3; D is unresolved. Germline assignment: CDR1 SEHNR and CDR2 FQNEAQ (reference sequence). V dropped 2 bases and J dropped 11 bases, with 14 bases sitting between them. CDR3 size: 13 residues. The CDR3 protein is CASSLTPGLRQYF. CDR3 in DNA: TGTGCCAGCAGCTTAACTCCGGGTCTGAGGCAGTATTTT.

J is TRBJ1-5 and V is TRBV18, with D tentatively TRBD1 (6 bases). The CDR3 runs 14 residues. The germline V and J ends were trimmed by 0 bases and 7 bases, with 10 bases remaining between them. Germline V gene data show CDR1 as KGHSH and CDR2 as LQKENI. CDR3 DNA: TGTGCCAGCTCACCACCTGGCGGGGGCCAGCCCCAGCATTTT. Residues: CASSPPGGGQPQHF.

V gene TRBV6-6 combines with J gene TRBJ1-2; the D gene is possibly TRBD1 (5 bases). The CDR3 extends over 14 amino acids. In germline, CDR1 is MNHNY, CDR2 SVGAGI (reference sequence). The germline V and J ends were trimmed by 5 bases and 5 bases, with 15 bases remaining between them. CDR3: CASSNRTPLYGYTF. The CDR3 DNA reads TGTGCCAGCAGTAATCGGACACCTCTATATGGCTACACCTTC.

This clone has only a few counts. The chain couples TRBV7-3 to TRBJ1-1; TRBD1 matches at 8 bases. The CDR3 totals 14 residues. The trim removed 5 bases at V and 3 bases at J, leaving 5 bases unmatched. Germline V gene data show CDR1 as SGHTA and CDR2 as FQGTGA. The CDR3 loop reads CASSPRDRYTEAFF. The CDR3 bases are TGTGCCAGCAGCCCCCGGGACAGGTACACTGAAGCTTTCTTT.

CDR3 sequence: CASSPDRPALGYGYTF. As DNA, the CDR3 is TGTGCCAGCAGTCCGGACAGGCCCGCCCTCGGCTATGGCTACACCTTC. This chain connects TRBV27 to TRBJ1-2; TRBD1 matches 7 bases. This CDR3 is built from 16 residues. The V gene end was trimmed by 5 bases and the J gene end by 4 bases; junction bases not matched to a gene: 13. Looked up from germline, CDR1 is MNHEY and CDR2 is SMNVEV (reference sequence).

The chain recombines TRBV3-1 (or the pseudogene TRBV3-2) with TRBJ1-6; the D is unclear. Germline V gene lookup returns CDR1 LGHDT and CDR2 YNNKEL (reference sequence). V was clipped by 2 bases and J by 6 bases, with 8 bases between them. The CDR3 runs 14 residues. CDR3 nucleotides: TGTGCCAGCAGCCAACGGGGAAGTAATTCACCCCTCCACTTT. This gives the protein CASSQRGSNSPLHF.

The V gene is TRBV6-4, the J gene TRBJ1-6; a weak D match, TRBD1 (6 bases). The CDR3 is 14 amino acids. Germline values: CDR1 MRHNA, CDR2 SNTAGT. Trimming left V 3 bases short and J 12 bases short, with 15 bases between. CDR3 DNA sequence: TGTGCCAGCAGTGAGTACAGGGCTCGGGGACCCCTCCACTTT. Translated, it gives CASSEYRARGPLHF.

The chain is built from TRBV5-1 and TRBJ1-5; 7 positions match TRBD1. CDR1 and CDR2 (germline): SGHRS, YFSETQ. The CDR3 has 15 residues. J was trimmed by 4 bases and V by 0 bases; bases with no gene match: 4. Here the CDR3 reads CASSLVSGGNQPQHF. CDR3 coding DNA: TGCGCCAGCAGCTTGGTATCAGGGGGGAATCAGCCCCAGCATTTT. The full variable domain, its missing parts supplied by reference TRBV5-1 and TRBJ1-5, is KAGVTQTPRYLIKTRGQQVTLSCSPISGHRSVSWYQQTPGQGLQFLFEYFSETQRNKGNFPGRFSGRQFSNSRSEMNVSTLELGDSALYLCASSLVSGGNQPQHFGDGTRLSIL.

The V call is TRBV14, the J call TRBJ1-4; no clear D. There are 15 residues in the CDR3. Trimming removed 1 base from V and 0 bases from J, with 6 bases in between. Germline loops: CDR1 SGHDN, CDR2 FVKESK. CDR3 sequence: CASSQGRATNEKLFF. CDR3 coding DNA: TGTGCCAGCAGCCAAGGTCGTGCAACTAATGAAAAACTGTTTTTT.